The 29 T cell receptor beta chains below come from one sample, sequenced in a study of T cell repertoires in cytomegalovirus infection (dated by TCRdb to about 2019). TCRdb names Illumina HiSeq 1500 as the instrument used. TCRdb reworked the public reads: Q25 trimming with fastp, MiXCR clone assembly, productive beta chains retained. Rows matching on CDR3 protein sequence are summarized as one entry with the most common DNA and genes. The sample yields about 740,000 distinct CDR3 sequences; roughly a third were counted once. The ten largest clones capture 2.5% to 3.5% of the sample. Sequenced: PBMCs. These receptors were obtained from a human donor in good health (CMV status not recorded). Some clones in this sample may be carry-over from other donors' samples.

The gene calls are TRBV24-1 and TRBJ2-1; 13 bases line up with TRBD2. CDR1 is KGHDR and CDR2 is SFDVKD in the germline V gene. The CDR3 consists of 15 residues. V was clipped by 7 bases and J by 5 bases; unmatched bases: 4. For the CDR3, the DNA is TGTGCCACCAGAACCGGGACTAGCGGGAACAATGAGCAGTTCTTC. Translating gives CATRTGTSGNNEQFF.

This CDR3 reads CASSPPDREYGYTF. The CDR3 nucleotides read TGTGCCAGCAGCCCCCCCGACAGGGAATATGGCTACACCTTC. V gene TRBV7-8 combines with J gene TRBJ1-2, with 7 bases aligning to TRBD1. V was pared by 5 bases and J by 5 bases, with 8 bases of the junction left unmatched. Germline lookup yields CDR1 SGHVS and CDR2 FQNEAQ. The CDR3 sequence is 14 residues long.

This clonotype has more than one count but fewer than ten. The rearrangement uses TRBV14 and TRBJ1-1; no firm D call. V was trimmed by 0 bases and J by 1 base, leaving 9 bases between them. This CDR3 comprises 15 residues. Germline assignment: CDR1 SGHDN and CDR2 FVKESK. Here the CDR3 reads CASSQDYGWNTEAFF. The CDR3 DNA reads TGTGCCAGCAGCCAAGATTACGGGTGGAACACTGAAGCTTTCTTT.

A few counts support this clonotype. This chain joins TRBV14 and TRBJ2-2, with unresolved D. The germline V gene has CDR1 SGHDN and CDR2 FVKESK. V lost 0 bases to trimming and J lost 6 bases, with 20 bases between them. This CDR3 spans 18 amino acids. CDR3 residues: CASSQDRVGMRKAGELFF. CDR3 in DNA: TGTGCCAGCAGCCAAGATCGCGTTGGGATGAGGAAGGCCGGGGAGCTGTTTTTT.

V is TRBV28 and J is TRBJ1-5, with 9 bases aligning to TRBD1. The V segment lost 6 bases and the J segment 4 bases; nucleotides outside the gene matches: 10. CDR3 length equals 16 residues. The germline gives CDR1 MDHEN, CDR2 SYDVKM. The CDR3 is CASSTGQGMWNQPQHF. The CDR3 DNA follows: TGTGCCAGCAGCACCGGACAGGGGATGTGGAATCAGCCCCAGCATTTT.

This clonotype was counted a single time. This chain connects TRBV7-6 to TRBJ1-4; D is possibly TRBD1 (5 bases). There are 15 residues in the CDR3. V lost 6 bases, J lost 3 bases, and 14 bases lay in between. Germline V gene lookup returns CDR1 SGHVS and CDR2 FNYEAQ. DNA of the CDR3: TGTGCCAGCAGGCCCTCGGGGCCGTCTAATGAAAAACTGTTTTTT. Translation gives CASRPSGPSNEKLFF.

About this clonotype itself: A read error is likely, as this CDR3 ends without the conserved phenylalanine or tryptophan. This CDR3 is CASSPRPGEVGENQYC. DNA for the CDR3: TGTGCCAGCAGCCCACGTCCGGGGGAGGTTGGGGAGAACCAGTACTGC. This chain uses TRBV7-2 with TRBJ2-5; TRBD2 might be the D (6 bases). The germline CDR1 and CDR2 sequences are SGHTA and FQGNSA. CDR3 length: 16 amino acids.

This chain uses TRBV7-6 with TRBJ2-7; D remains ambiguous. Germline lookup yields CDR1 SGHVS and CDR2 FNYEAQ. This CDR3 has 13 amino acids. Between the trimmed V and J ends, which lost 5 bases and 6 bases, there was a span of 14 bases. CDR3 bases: TGTGCCAGCAGCCCAAGGACGGGCTCCGAGCAGTACTTC. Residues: CASSPRTGSEQYF.

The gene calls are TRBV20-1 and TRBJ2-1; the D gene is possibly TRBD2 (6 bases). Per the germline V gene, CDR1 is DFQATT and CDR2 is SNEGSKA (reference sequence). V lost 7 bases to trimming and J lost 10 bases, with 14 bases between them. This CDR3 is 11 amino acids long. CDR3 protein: CSVAGTSEQFF. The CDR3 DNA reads TGCAGTGTAGCCGGGACTTCCGAGCAGTTCTTC.

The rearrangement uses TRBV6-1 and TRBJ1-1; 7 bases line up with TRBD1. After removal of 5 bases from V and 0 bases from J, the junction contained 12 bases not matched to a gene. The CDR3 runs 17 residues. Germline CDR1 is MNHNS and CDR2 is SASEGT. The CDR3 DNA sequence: TGTGCCAGCAGTATACAGGGGAGGGGGGTCATGAACACTGAAGCTTTCTTT. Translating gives CASSIQGRGVMNTEAFF.

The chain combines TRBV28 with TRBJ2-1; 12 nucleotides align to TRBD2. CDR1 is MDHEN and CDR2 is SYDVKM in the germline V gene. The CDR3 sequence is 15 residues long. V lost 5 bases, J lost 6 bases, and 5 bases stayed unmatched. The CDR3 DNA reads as TGTGCCAGCAGTCAACCTAGCGGGGGGGTCAATGAGCAGTTCTTC. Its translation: CASSQPSGGVNEQFF.

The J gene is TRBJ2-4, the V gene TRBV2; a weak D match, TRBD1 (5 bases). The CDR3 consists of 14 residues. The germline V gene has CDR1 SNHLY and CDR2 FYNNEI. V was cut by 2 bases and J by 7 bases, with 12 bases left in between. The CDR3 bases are TGTGCCAGCAGTGAAAGACCTAACAGGAACATTCAGTACTTC. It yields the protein CASSERPNRNIQYF.

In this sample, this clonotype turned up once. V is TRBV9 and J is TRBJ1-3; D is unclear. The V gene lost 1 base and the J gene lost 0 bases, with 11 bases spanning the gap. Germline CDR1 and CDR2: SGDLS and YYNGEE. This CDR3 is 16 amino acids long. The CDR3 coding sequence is TGTGCCAGCAGCGTAAGTTTCCGGGCCTCTGGAAACACCATATATTTT. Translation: CASSVSFRASGNTIYF.

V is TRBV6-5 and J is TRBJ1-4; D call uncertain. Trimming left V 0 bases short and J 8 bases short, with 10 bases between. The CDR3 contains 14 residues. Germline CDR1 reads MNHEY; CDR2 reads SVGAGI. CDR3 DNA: TGTGCCAGCAGTTACTCGTCGCCAGGAGAAAAACTGTTTTTT. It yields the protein CASSYSSPGEKLFF.

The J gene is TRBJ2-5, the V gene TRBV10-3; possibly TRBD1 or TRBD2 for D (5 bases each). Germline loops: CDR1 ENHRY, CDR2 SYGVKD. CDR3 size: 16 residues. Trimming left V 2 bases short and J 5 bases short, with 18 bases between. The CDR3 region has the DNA TGTGCCATCAGTGAGCCGACCTTGGGGGAATCGGAGACCCAGTACTTC. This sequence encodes CAISEPTLGESETQYF.

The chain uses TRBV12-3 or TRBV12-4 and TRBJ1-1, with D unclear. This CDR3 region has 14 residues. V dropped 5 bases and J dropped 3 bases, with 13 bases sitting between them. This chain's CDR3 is CASSQKTVDTEAFF. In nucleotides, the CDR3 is TGTGCCAGCAGTCAAAAAACGGTGGACACTGAAGCTTTCTTT.

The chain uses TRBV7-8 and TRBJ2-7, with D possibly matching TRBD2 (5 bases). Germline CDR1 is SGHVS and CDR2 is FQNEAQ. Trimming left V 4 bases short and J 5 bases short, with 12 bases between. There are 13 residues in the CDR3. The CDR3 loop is CASSSNPGDEQYF. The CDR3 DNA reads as TGTGCCAGCAGCTCAAACCCCGGGGACGAGCAGTACTTC. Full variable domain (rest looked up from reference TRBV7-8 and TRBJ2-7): GAGVSQSPRYKVAKRGQDVALRCDPISGHVSLFWYQQALGQGPEFLTYFQNEAQLDKSGLPSDRFFAERPEGSVSTLKIQRTQQEDSAVYLCASSSNPGDEQYFGPGTRLTVT.

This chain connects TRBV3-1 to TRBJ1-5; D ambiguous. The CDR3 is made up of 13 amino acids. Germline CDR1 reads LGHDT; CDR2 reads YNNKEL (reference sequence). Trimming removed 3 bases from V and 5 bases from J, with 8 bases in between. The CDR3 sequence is CASSQWGDQPQHF. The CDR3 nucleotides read TGTGCCAGCAGCCAGTGGGGAGATCAGCCCCAGCATTTT.

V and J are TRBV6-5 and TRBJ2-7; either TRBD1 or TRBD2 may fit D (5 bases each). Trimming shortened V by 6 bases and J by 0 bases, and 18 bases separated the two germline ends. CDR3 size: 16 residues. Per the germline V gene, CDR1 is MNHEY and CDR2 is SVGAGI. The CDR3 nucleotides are TGTGCCAGCAGACCCCCGGGACCATCGACCTCCTACGAGCAGTACTTC. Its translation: CASRPPGPSTSYEQYF.

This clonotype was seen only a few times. The chain's CDR3 is CATSAFQTGSGNTIYF. DNA for the CDR3: TGTGCCACCAGTGCTTTTCAGACAGGGTCTGGAAACACCATATATTTT. V and J are TRBV24-1 and TRBJ1-3, with 7 nucleotides matching TRBD1. Germline CDR1 and CDR2: KGHDR and SFDVKD. Unmatched junction bases numbered 7, after V lost 5 bases and J lost 1 base. This CDR3 comprises 16 residues.

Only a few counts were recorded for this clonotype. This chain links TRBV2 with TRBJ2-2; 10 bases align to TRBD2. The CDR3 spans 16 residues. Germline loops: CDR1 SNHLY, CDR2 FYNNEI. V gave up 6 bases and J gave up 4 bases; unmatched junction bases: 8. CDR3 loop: CASRPQRGGVTGELFF. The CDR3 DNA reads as TGTGCCAGCAGACCCCAGCGGGGGGGCGTCACCGGGGAGCTGTTTTTT.

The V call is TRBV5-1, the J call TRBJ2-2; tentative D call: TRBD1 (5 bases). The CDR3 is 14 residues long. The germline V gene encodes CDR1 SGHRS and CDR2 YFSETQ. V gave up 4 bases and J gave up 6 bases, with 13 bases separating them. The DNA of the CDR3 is TGCGCCAGCAGCGCTGGACACGGAGCCGGGGAGCTGTTTTTT. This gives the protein CASSAGHGAGELFF.

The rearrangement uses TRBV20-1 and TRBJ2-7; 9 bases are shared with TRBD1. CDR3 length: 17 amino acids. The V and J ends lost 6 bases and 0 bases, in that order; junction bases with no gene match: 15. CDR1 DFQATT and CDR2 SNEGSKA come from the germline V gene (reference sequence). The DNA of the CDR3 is TGCAGTGCCAGTGAACCATCGGGGACAGGGCACTCCTACGAGCAGTACTTC. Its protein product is CSASEPSGTGHSYEQYF.

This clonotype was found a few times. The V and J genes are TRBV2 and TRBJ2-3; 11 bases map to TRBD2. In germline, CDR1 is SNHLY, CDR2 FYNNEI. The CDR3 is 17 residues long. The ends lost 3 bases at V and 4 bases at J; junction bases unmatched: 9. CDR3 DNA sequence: TGTGCCAGCAGTGATTCGAAACTAGCGGGAGCCCCAGATACGCAGTATTTT. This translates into CASSDSKLAGAPDTQYF.

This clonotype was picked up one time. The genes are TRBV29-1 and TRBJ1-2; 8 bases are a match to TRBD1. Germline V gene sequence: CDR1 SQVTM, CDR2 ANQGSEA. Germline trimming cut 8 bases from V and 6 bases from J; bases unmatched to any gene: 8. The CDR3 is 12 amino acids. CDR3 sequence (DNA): TGCAGCATCCTCCAGGGGGCAGATGGCTACACCTTC. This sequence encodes CSILQGADGYTF. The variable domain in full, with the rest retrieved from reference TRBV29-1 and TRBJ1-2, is SAVISQKPSRDICQRGTSLTIQCQVDSQVTMMFWYRQQPGQSLTLIATANQGSEATYESGFVIDKFPISRPNLTFSTLTVSNMSPEDSSIYLCSILQGADGYTFGSGTRLTVV.

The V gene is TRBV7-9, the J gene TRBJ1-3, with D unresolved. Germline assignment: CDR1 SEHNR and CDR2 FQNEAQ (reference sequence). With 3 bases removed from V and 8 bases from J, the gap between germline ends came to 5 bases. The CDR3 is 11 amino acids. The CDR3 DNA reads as TGTGCCAGCAGCTTTCCGGACACCATATATTTT. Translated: CASSFPDTIYF.

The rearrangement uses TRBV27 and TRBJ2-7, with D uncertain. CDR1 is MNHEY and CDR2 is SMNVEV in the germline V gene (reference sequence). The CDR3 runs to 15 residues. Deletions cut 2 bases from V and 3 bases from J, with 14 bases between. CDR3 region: CASSLRIQAFYEQYF. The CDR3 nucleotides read TGTGCCAGCAGTTTACGTATTCAGGCTTTCTACGAGCAGTACTTC.

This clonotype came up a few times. CDR3 nucleotides: TGTGCCAGCACCTACTCCGGGTACGAGCAGTACTTC. This sequence encodes CASTYSGYEQYF. The chain joins TRBV28 to TRBJ2-7; D is uncertain. The CDR3 loop spans 12 amino acids. Germline CDR1 and CDR2: MDHEN and SYDVKM. The V end was cut by 7 bases, the J end by 4 bases, with 11 bases between.

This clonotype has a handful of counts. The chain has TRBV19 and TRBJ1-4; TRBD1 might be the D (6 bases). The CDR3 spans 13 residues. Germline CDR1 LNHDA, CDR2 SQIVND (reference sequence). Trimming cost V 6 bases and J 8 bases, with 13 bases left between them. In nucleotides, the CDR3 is TGTGCCAGTAGGGGGACAAGCAGAGAAAAACTGTTTTTT. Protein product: CASRGTSREKLFF.